This TCR beta chain is from a study of Ad26.COV2.S vaccination and SARS-CoV-2 variants. About the research overall: By the intramuscular route, Ad26.COV2.S was given once, or twice 56 days apart. Study observations and caveats: Possible underestimation of total T cell responses by the TCR breadth and depth analyses was noted.

V was cut by 1 base and J by 8 bases, with 11 bases left in between. Germline V CDR1 and CDR2: LNHNV, YYDKDF (reference sequence). The CDR3 spans 14 residues. Assay used: immunoSEQ multiplex PCR; TCRdb lists only in-frame clones, some missing. This sample has about 410,000 clones; less than 90% occur once, and the top ten carry 3.5%. The treatment is: around 19 received Ad26.COV2.S at low or high dose, single or two shots; about five received placebo; per-sample allocation not given. On day 63 after the first injection, vaccine and placebo recipients gave samples. Concerning this clone itself: Its matching antigen is unknown.

This chain connects TRBV15 to TRBJ1-4; the D gene is possibly TRBD1 (5 bases). The source is a person between 18 and 60 years old who received the Ad26.COV2.S COVID-19 vaccine or a placebo. This material consisted of peripheral blood, taken in a trial of Ad26.COV2.S vaccine versus placebo. In DNA, the CDR3 is TGTGCCACCAGCAGAGGAGGGGTCGGCGAAAAACTGTTTTTT. It encodes CATSRGGVGEKLFF.